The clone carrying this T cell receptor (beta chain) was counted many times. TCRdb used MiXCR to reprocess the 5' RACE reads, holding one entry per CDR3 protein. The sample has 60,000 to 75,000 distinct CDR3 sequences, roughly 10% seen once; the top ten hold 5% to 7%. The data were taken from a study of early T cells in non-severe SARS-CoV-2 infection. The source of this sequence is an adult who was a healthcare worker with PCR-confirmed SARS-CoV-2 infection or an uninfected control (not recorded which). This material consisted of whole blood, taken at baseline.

CDR3 in DNA: TGTGCCACCAGCTCGAGTACAGGTTCTGGGGCCAACGTCCTGACTTTC. Protein product: CATSSSTGSGANVLTF. This sequence joins TRBV15 and TRBJ2-6; D perhaps matches TRBD1 (5 bases). V lost 5 bases, J lost 1 base, and 12 bases lay in between. The germline gives CDR1 LNHNV, CDR2 YYDKDF (reference sequence). The CDR3 has 16 residues.